One sample yielded the 30 T cell receptor beta chains listed below, sequenced in a study of regulatory T cells in long-lasting Graves disease. Sequencing libraries for TCR beta were prepared with iRepertoire HTBI primers and Arm-PCR of CDR3 regions. MiXCR was run by TCRdb on the multiplex PCR reads, yielding one entry per CDR3 protein. The sample contains about 340,000 distinct CDR3 sequences, around 19% of which appear only once. Noted time point: persistent/refractory GD, antithyroid drugs over 5 years with positive TRAb. PBMCs provided the RNA from which the TCR library was made. The source was peripheral blood mononuclear cells (PBMCs), collected when the disease was refractory, from a patient treated with antithyroid drugs. The receptors come from a female donor with Graves disease.

This clonotype was seen repeatedly, ten times or more. The J gene is TRBJ1-1, the V gene TRBV7-2, with TRBD1 as a possible D gene (5 bases). Germline V gene sequence: CDR1 SGHTA, CDR2 FQGNSA. The CDR3 totals 15 residues. V was pared by 4 bases and J by 1 base, with 13 bases between. The CDR3 reads CASSSQGTGNTEAFF. Written as DNA, the CDR3 is TGTGCCAGCAGCTCCCAAGGGACGGGGAACACTGAAGCTTTCTTT. Based on the CDR3 plus reference TRBV7-2 and TRBJ1-1, the full variable domain is GAGVSQSPSNKVTEKGKDVELRCDPISGHTALYWYRQSLGQGLEFLIYFQGNSAPDKSGLPSDRFSAERTGGSVSTLTIQRTQQEDSAVYLCASSSQGTGNTEAFFGQGTRLTVV.

At least ten counts were recorded for this clonotype. This rearrangement joins TRBV5-6 to TRBJ2-7; D gene unclear. The CDR3 is 14 amino acids. V was cut by 3 bases and J by 0 bases, with 10 bases left in between. The germline CDR1 and CDR2 sequences are SGHDT and YYEEEE. DNA of the CDR3: TGTGCCAGCAGCTGGGGATCAAGCTCCTACGAGCAGTACTTC. Protein sequence: CASSWGSSSYEQYF.

The chain uses TRBV7-9 and TRBJ1-2; 8 bases line up with TRBD1. CDR1 and CDR2 (germline): SEHNR, FQNEAQ (reference sequence). The CDR3 length is 14 residues. With 11 bases clipped from V and 8 bases from J, the junction kept 16 bases outside the gene matches. The CDR3 DNA follows: TGTGCCGGGGAAGAGGACAGGGTGAGAAGGGGCTACACCTTC. Amino acids: CAGEEDRVRRGYTF.

This chain joins TRBV7-8 and TRBJ1-1; 8 bases map to TRBD1. V lost 5 bases, J lost 4 bases, and 12 bases stayed unmatched. The CDR3 sequence is 16 residues long. Germline V gene lookup returns CDR1 SGHVS and CDR2 FQNEAQ. Written as DNA, the CDR3 is TGTGCCAGCAGCAAGCCGACAGGGGATGGGTTCACTGAAGCTTTCTTT. Translated, it gives CASSKPTGDGFTEAFF.

The chain links TRBV20-1 to TRBJ2-7; 8 bases map to TRBD1. The CDR3 totals 15 residues. Germline V gene lookup returns CDR1 DFQATT and CDR2 SNEGSKA (reference sequence). V lost 5 bases, J lost 2 bases, and 11 bases stayed unmatched. CDR3 DNA: TGCAGTGCTCGGCAAGAGGGGACAGGTGCCTACGAGCAGTACTTC. This codes for CSARQEGTGAYEQYF.

V usage is TRBV15 and J usage is TRBJ2-5; 8 positions agree with TRBD2. V was pared by 8 bases and J by 7 bases, with 18 bases of the junction left unmatched. Germline CDR1 reads LNHNV; CDR2 reads YYDKDF (reference sequence). The CDR3 sequence is 16 residues long. Written as DNA, the CDR3 is TGTGCCACCTGGGGGGGTAGCGGGATAGGAGTTGGGACCCAGTACTTC. Amino acids: CATWGGSGIGVGTQYF.

The chain joins TRBV7-6 to TRBJ1-4; D perhaps matches TRBD1 (6 bases). The CDR3 runs to 15 residues. V was clipped by 2 bases and J by 3 bases, with 10 bases between them. Germline V gene sequence: CDR1 SGHVS, CDR2 FNYEAQ. CDR3 DNA sequence: TGTGCCAGCAGCTTAATGGGGGCGGCTAATGAAAAACTGTTTTTT. The encoded protein is CASSLMGAANEKLFF.

As to this clonotype: One end of the junction is discordant with germline, which a read error may explain. The CDR3: CTSSVGTSREETQYF. The DNA for the CDR3 is TGCACCAGCAGCGTCGGGACTAGTCGCGAAGAGACCCAGTACTTC. The rearrangement uses TRBV5-1 and TRBJ2-5; 8 bases are a match to TRBD2. Germline values: CDR1 SGHRS, CDR2 YFSETQ. This CDR3 is built from 15 residues.

This clonotype has ten or more counts. The chain couples TRBV12-3 or TRBV12-4 to TRBJ2-7; 8 bases map to TRBD1. The length of the CDR3 is 15 residues. V shed 5 bases and J 2 bases; nucleotides not matched to a gene: 8. This chain's CDR3 is CASSTGGSLPYEQYF. CDR3 nucleotide sequence: TGTGCCAGCAGTACAGGGGGGTCCTTACCCTACGAGCAGTACTTC.

This clonotype was seen more than once but under ten times. The chain couples TRBV3-1 to TRBJ1-1; 9 bases align to TRBD1. The V gene end was trimmed by 2 bases and the J gene end by 7 bases; junction bases not matched to a gene: 8. The CDR3 consists of 15 residues. Per germline, CDR1 LGHDT and CDR2 YNNKEL (reference sequence). CDR3 protein: CASSQPTQGAGEAFF. DNA for the CDR3: TGTGCCAGCAGCCAACCGACACAGGGGGCAGGTGAAGCTTTCTTT.

J is TRBJ1-5 and V is TRBV18; 12 bases agree with TRBD1. Germline V gives CDR1 KGHSH, CDR2 LQKENI. V lost 0 bases, J lost 7 bases, and 4 bases stayed unmatched. The CDR3 totals 16 residues. The DNA of the CDR3 is TGTGCCAGCTCACCACCTGGGACAGGGGGCAGGCAGCCCCAGCATTTT. This sequence encodes CASSPPGTGGRQPQHF.

The sample holds many counts of this clonotype. This chain connects TRBV6-1 to TRBJ1-2, with D perhaps TRBD1 (6 bases). This CDR3 spans 14 amino acids. Deletions cut 5 bases from V and 1 base from J, with 11 bases between. CDR1 and CDR2 (germline): MNHNS, SASEGT. CDR3 region: CASSTGTNNYGYTF. DNA for the CDR3: TGTGCCAGCAGTACCGGGACAAATAACTATGGCTACACCTTC.

This clonotype appeared a few times. This rearrangement joins TRBV3-1 to TRBJ1-1, with D maybe TRBD1 (6 bases). V lost 6 bases and J 3 bases, leaving 14 bases between the germline ends. Per germline, CDR1 LGHDT and CDR2 YNNKEL (reference sequence). The CDR3 sequence is 14 residues long. The CDR3 region is CASRQGGMDTEAFF. The CDR3 DNA reads as TGTGCCAGCAGACAGGGTGGGATGGACACTGAAGCTTTCTTT.

This clonotype was detected only a few times. The chain has TRBV28 and TRBJ2-5; TRBD1 aligns across 7 bases. The length of the CDR3 is 13 residues. Germline CDR1 MDHEN, CDR2 SYDVKM. V dropped 6 bases and J dropped 4; count of bases not matched to a gene: 5. CDR3 DNA: TGTGCCAGCAGCGTTGGGACAGCAGAGACCCAGTACTTC. It specifies CASSVGTAETQYF.

The chain couples TRBV2 to TRBJ2-3; TRBD2 might be the D (5 bases). The CDR3 is 14 amino acids. V gave up 8 bases and J gave up 1 base, with 13 bases separating them. Germline CDR1 reads SNHLY; CDR2 reads FYNNEI. The CDR3 here is CASGLRSRTDTQYF. The CDR3 DNA follows: TGTGCCAGCGGACTTAGGTCACGCACAGATACGCAGTATTTT.

V is TRBV19 and J is TRBJ1-1; D is uncertain. CDR1 is LNHDA and CDR2 is SQIVND in the germline V gene (reference sequence). Deletions cut 7 bases from V and 1 base from J, with 16 bases between. This CDR3 contains 15 residues. The CDR3 DNA follows: TGTGCCAGTACCCGGTTTAACATGTGGAACACTGAAGCTTTCTTT. It translates to CASTRFNMWNTEAFF.

This clonotype has ten or more counts. The genes are TRBV2 and TRBJ2-7; D is undetermined. The germline V gene encodes CDR1 SNHLY and CDR2 FYNNEI. V was cut by 2 bases and J by 3 bases, with 14 bases left in between. This CDR3 contains 15 residues. CDR3 in DNA: TGTGCCAGCAGTGAAAAGTGGGTCAGCAGCTACGAGCAGTACTTC. This translates into CASSEKWVSSYEQYF.

This clonotype has just a few counts. The genes are TRBV7-8 and TRBJ2-2, with D possibly being TRBD1 or TRBD2 (5 bases each). CDR1 is SGHVS and CDR2 is FQNEAQ in the germline V gene. Trimming left V 4 bases short and J 4 bases short, with 10 bases between. The CDR3 is 14 residues long. The CDR3 loop is CASSWGRTTGELFF. The CDR3 region has the DNA TGTGCCAGCAGCTGGGGGAGAACCACCGGGGAGCTGTTTTTT.

This rearrangement joins TRBV20-1 to TRBJ2-7; D might be TRBD1 (7 bases). The CDR3 contains 13 residues. Trimming removed 3 bases at V and 4 bases at J, with 13 bases between. Germline loops: CDR1 DFQATT, CDR2 SNEGSKA (reference sequence). The chain's CDR3 is CSAREGQLYEQYF. The CDR3 DNA reads as TGCAGTGCTAGGGAGGGACAGCTTTACGAGCAGTACTTC.

This clonotype was seen repeatedly, ten times or more. This chain connects TRBV18 to TRBJ2-5, with TRBD1 matching over 7 bases. V was pared by 5 bases and J by 3 bases, with 9 bases of the junction left unmatched. The CDR3 runs 15 residues. From germline, CDR1 is KGHSH and CDR2 LQKENI. The CDR3 spells CASSSRRGGEETQYF. Here the CDR3 DNA reads TGTGCCAGCTCAAGTCGTCGAGGGGGCGAAGAGACCCAGTACTTC.

Regarding this clonotype: With a far larger clone one base away, a read error is the likely cause. The J gene is TRBJ1-5, the V gene TRBV12-3 or TRBV12-4; D remains unclear. The CDR3 loop spans 13 amino acids. The V gene lost 6 bases and the J gene lost 3 bases, with 9 bases spanning the gap. As DNA, the CDR3 is TGTGCCAGCAGGCCAAGCCTCAATCAGCCCCAGCATTTT. Amino acids: CASRPSLNQPQHF.

A note on this clonotype: Possible read error: a much larger clone is one base away. The chain links TRBV24-1 to TRBJ1-2; the match to TRBD1 covers 8 bases. After removal of 5 bases from V and 6 bases from J, the junction contained 10 bases not matched to a gene. The CDR3 spans 15 residues. From germline, CDR1 is KGHDR and CDR2 SFDVKD. CDR3 sequence: CATSAPGTGDDGYTF. The CDR3 region has the DNA TGTGCCACCAGTGCTCCCGGGACAGGAGATGATGGCTACACCTTC.

Many counts were recorded for this clonotype. The rearrangement links TRBV20-1 to TRBJ2-7, with D perhaps TRBD2 (6 bases). Trimming shortened V by 0 bases and J by 4 bases, and 10 bases separated the two germline ends. From germline, CDR1 is DFQATT and CDR2 SNEGSKA (reference sequence). The CDR3 runs 13 residues. The CDR3 DNA is TGCAGTGCTAGAGAGGAGGGACGGTACGAGCAGTACTTC. It specifies CSAREEGRYEQYF.

The CDR3 DNA sequence: TGTGCCAGCAGCTTGGGGTCGGGACTAGCTGGAAATGAGCAGTTCTTC. This translates into CASSLGSGLAGNEQFF. This chain connects TRBV5-5 to TRBJ2-1, with 9 bases fitting TRBD2. Looked up from germline, CDR1 is SGHKS and CDR2 is YYEKEE (reference sequence). The V and J ends lost 0 bases and 7 bases, in that order; junction bases with no gene match: 8. This CDR3 region has 16 residues.

CDR3 residues: CASSFEGWRNQPQHF. The CDR3 DNA is TGTGCCAGCAGTTTTGAGGGATGGAGGAATCAGCCCCAGCATTTT. The chain has TRBV28 and TRBJ1-5; the D is unclear. Trimming shortened V by 3 bases and J by 4 bases, and 13 bases separated the two germline ends. Germline V gives CDR1 MDHEN, CDR2 SYDVKM. This CDR3 is built from 15 residues.

Note on this clonotype: This likely reflects a read error, since a far larger clone is one base away. V gene TRBV7-9 combines with J gene TRBJ2-5; no definite D call. The CDR3 spans 12 residues. Looked up from germline, CDR1 is SEHNR and CDR2 is FQNEAQ (reference sequence). The chain's CDR3 is CASSLVGETLYF. The CDR3 nucleotides read TGTGCCAGCAGCTTAGTAGGAGAGACCCTGTACTTC.

In its sample, this clonotype was seen many times. In DNA, the CDR3 is TGTGCCAGCAGTTACACTTCCAGGGGGCGCGGGAACGAGCAGTACTTC. Its protein is CASSYTSRGRGNEQYF. This rearrangement joins TRBV6-9 to TRBJ2-7; 8 bases align to TRBD1. With 3 bases clipped from V and 5 bases from J, the junction kept 12 bases outside the gene matches. The CDR3 has 16 residues. Germline V gives CDR1 MNHGY, CDR2 SVAAGI.

This chain connects TRBV10-2 to TRBJ1-3; D unresolved. CDR1 and CDR2 (germline): WSHSY, SAAADI. V lost 6 bases and J 0 bases, leaving 6 bases between the germline ends. The length of the CDR3 is 13 residues. The CDR3 loop reads CASRPLSGNTIYF. CDR3 nucleotides: TGCGCCAGCAGACCGCTCTCTGGAAACACCATATATTTT.

This clonotype was seen more than once but under ten times. The V call is TRBV20-1, the J call TRBJ2-7, with TRBD1 identical over 9 bases. The germline V gene has CDR1 DFQATT and CDR2 SNEGSKA (reference sequence). The CDR3 is 13 residues long. CDR3 coding DNA: TGCAGCCTAATCCGGGACAGGGTCAACGAGCAGTACTTC. Protein: CSLIRDRVNEQYF.

This clonotype was found many times. The gene calls are TRBV12-3 or TRBV12-4 and TRBJ2-5; D unresolved. The CDR3 has 15 amino acids. With 3 bases removed from V and 3 bases from J, the gap between germline ends came to 14 bases. This chain's CDR3 is CASSFRGEGEETQYF. For the CDR3, the DNA is TGTGCCAGCAGTTTCCGTGGAGAAGGAGAAGAGACCCAGTACTTC.